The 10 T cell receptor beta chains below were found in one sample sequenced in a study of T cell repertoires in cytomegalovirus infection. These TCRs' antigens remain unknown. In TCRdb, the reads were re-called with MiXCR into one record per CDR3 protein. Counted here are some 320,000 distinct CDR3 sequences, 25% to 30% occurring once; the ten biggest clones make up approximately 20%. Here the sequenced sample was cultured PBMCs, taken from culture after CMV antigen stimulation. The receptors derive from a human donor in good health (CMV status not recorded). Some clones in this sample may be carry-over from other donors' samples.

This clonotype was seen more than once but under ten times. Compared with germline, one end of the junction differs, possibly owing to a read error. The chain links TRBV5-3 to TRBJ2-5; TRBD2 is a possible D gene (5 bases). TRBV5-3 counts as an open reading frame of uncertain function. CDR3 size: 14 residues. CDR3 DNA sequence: TGTGCCAGCAGCTCCAAGGGCGACGCGGGGACCCAGTACTTC. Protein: CASSSKGDAGTQYF.

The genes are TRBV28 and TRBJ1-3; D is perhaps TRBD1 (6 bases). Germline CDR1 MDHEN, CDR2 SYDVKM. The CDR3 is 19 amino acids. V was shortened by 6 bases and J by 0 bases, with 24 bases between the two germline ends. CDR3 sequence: CASRPPFPPGASSGNTIYF. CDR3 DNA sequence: TGTGCCAGCAGGCCACCCTTCCCCCCGGGGGCTAGCTCTGGAAACACCATATATTTT.

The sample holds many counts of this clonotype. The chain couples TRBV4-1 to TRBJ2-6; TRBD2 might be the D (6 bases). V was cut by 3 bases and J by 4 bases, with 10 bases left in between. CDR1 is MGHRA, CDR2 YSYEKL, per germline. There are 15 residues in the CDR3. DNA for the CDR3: TGCGCCAGCAGCCATGGAGGGACGGGGGCCAACGTCCTGACTTTC. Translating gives CASSHGGTGANVLTF.

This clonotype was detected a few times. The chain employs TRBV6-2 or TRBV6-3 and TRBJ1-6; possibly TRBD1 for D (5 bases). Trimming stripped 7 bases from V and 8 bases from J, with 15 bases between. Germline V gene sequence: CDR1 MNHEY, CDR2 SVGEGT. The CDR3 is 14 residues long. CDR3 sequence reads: CASILGTRDSPLHF. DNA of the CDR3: TGTGCCAGCATTCTCGGGACTCGCGATTCACCCCTCCACTTT.

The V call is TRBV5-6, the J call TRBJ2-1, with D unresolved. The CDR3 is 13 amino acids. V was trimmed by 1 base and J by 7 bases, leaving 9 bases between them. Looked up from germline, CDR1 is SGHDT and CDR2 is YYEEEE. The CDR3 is CASSLRLRNEQFF. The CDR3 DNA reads TGTGCCAGCAGCTTGAGACTCCGGAATGAGCAGTTCTTC.

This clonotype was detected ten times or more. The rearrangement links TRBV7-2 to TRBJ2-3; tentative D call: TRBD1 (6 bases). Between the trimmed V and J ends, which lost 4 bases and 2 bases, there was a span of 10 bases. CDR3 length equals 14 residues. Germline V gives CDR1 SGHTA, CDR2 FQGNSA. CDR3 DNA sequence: TGTGCCAGCAGCTACCAGGGGTACACAGATACGCAGTATTTT. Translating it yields CASSYQGYTDTQYF.

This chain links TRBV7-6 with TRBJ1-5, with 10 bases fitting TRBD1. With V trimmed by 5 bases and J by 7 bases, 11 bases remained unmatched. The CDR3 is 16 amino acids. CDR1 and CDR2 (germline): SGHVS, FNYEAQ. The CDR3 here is CASSPRGTGVGQPQHF. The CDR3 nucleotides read TGTGCCAGCAGCCCGAGGGGGACAGGGGTTGGCCAGCCCCAGCATTTT.

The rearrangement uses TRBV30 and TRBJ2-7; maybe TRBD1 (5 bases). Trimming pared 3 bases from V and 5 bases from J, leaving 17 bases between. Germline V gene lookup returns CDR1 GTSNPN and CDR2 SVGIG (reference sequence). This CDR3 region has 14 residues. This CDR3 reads CAWRKLDKWHEQYF. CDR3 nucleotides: TGTGCCTGGAGGAAATTGGACAAGTGGCACGAGCAGTACTTC.

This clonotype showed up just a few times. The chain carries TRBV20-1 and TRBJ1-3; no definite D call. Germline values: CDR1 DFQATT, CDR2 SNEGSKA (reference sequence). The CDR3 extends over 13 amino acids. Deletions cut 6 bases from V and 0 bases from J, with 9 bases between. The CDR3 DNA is TGCAGTGCCGTTACAGACTCTGGAAACACCATATATTTT. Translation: CSAVTDSGNTIYF.

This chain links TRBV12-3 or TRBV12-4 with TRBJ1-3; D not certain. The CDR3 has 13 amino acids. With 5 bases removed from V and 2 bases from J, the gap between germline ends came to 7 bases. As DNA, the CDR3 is TGTGCCAGCAGTCCATCAACTGGAAACACCATATATTTT. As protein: CASSPSTGNTIYF.